This record concerns one T cell receptor (beta chain) sequence. Antigen: not known. Germline assignment: CDR1 MGHRA and CDR2 YSYEKL. There are 16 residues in the CDR3. The data were obtained in a study of T cells expressing NK-cell markers. Turning to the study itself: It was from sorted CD3+CD56+NKG2C+, CD3+CD56+NKG2C- and CD3+CD56-NKG2C+ T cells that TCR beta repertoires came.

Researchers built TCR beta cDNA using 5'RACE template switching with UMIs. TCRdb re-called the 5' RACE reads; one entry per CDR3 protein, DNA not given. Seen in this sample are 150,000 or so distinct CDR3 sequences; the ten most common clones hold 37%. Points from the study as a whole: Where a handful of donors were concerned, these clonotypes also led the CD3+CD56-NKG2C+ fraction. Clarity on HCMV specificity was lacking for the expanded NKG2C+ T cell clones.

The chain uses TRBV4-1 and TRBJ2-2; TCRdb lists TRBD2, though no DNA is available to test this call. The sequenced sample was blood T cells: a sorted CD56 or NKG2C T cell subset, CD4+ or CD8+ T cells, or bulk PBMC T cells (not recorded which). The source is a woman in her fifties or sixties in good health. The CDR3 loop is CASSQETSFLAGELFF.